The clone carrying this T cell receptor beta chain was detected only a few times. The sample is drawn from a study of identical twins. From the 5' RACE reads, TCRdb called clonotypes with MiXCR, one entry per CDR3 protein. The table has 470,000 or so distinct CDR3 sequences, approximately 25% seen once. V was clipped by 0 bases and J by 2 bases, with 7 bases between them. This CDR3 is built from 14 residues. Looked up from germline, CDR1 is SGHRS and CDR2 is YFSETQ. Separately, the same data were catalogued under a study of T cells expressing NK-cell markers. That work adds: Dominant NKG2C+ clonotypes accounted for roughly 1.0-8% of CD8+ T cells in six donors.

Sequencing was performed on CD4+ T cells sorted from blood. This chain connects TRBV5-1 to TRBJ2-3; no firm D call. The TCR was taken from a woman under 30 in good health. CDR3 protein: CASSLEVLTDTQYF. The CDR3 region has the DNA TGCGCCAGCAGCTTGGAGGTTCTCACAGATACGCAGTATTTT.